The present TCR beta chain was sequenced within a study of Tregs in tolerant kidney transplant recipients. Overall study findings and caveats: Tregs expanded with activated donor B cells seemed most donor-specific. Validation in larger populations is needed because few patients were studied. Changing PCR primers prevented nucleotide comparison between some patients' samples.

The CDR3 is 13 residues long. With 7 bases removed from V and 6 bases from J, the gap between germline ends came to 16 bases. Unstimulated regulatory T cells (CD4+CD25+CD127-), CD4+CD25- non-regulatory cells, CD4 and CD8 cells were FACS-sorted from thawed PBMCs. Some clones are missing from TCRdb's copy, which holds only in-frame ones; the method was immunoSEQ multiplex PCR. The sample carries some 70,000 clones, roughly 92% recorded once. As regards this clone: Antigen: not known.

V is TRBV23-1 and J is TRBJ2-7; D unresolved. TRBV23-1 is sorted into the ORF group, with uncertain function. The source material was CD8+ T cells from blood, sampled before the transplant. The sequence was collected from a human donor who received a combined kidney and bone marrow transplant. DNA of the CDR3: TGCGCCAGCACCCCCCAGACGCGGAGCGAGCAGTACTTC. This translates into CASTPQTRSEQYF.